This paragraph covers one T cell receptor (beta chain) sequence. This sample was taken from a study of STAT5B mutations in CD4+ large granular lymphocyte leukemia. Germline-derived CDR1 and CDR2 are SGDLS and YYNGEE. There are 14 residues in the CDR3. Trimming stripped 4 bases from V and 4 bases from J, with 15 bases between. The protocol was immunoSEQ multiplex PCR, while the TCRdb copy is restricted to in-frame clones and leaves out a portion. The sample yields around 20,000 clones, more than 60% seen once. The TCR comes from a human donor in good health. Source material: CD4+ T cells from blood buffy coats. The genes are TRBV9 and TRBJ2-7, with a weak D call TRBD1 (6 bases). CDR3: CASSKQGQLYEQYF. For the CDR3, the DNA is TGTGCCAGCAGCAAACAGGGTCAGCTATACGAGCAGTACTTC.